The present T cell receptor (beta chain) was sequenced within a study of shared clonotypes between healthy human individuals. In the naive CD8 group, cells lacked CD45RO and were positively selected for CCR7, so terminally differentiated effector memory CD45RA+ cells were left out. Findings and caveats of the study: When naive CD4 clonotypes were compared across a few donors, about 4.8% were shared. At large depth, rarefaction still showed sorted-subset sequencing to be incomplete.

V gave up 1 base and J gave up 1 base, with 8 bases separating them. CDR1 and CDR2 (germline): MGHRA, YSYEKL. This CDR3 has 15 amino acids. It was around 220 ng DNA, around 32,000 T cell genomes, that sorted-subset replicate PCRs used. The authors' processing: Because ImmunoSEQ provided only junction sequences with no quality scores, the filtering differed. The assay was immunoSEQ multiplex PCR, and TCRdb's table has in-frame clones only and misses some. The V and J calls and the clone size are those of that table, but D and trimming were determined from the DNA. Of about 2 million clones listed, approximately 94% are singletons. As concerns this clone: Its antigen is not known.

Sequencing was performed on naive CD8+ T cells sorted from blood. The receptor's source is a man between 18 and 29 years old in good health. The chain recombines TRBV4-1 with TRBJ2-1; D remains unclear. The CDR3 DNA is TGCGCCAGCAGCCAAGTTATTGCATCCTACAATGAGCAGTTCTTC. It specifies CASSQVIASYNEQFF.